This TCR beta chain was sequenced during a study of cytomegalovirus exposure and HLA in healthy donors (dated by TCRdb to about 2017). Regarding the study in general: According to an earlier analysis of several hundred of the donors, 150 million to 200 million T cells yielded 117 million unique TCR beta sequences and 276 Gb of sequence data. The later analysis used no new phenotypic data to find candidate immune exposures, relying instead on TCR beta sequences and their occurrence across donors. To study patterns of TCR occurrence, a later analysis re-analyzed previously published TCR beta repertoires from 500 to 850 donors and added high-resolution HLA genotyping. In an earlier analysis of around 540 of the donors, high-throughput TCR beta sequencing was used to judge whether each TCR beta V gene segment behaved as functional or pseudogenic. The aim of the study was to test whether cataloging public T cell receptors could identify signatures of past pathogen exposure. Genome-wide SNP genotypes for about 55% of the 666 donors were used in a later genetic analysis, which treated that subset as a discovery cohort. An early release covering just under 650 HLA-typed donors comprised about 320 gigabases of sequencing data and 65 million to 100 million unique TCR sequences. The T cell repertoires of under 750 subjects were profiled by immunosequencing and related to cytomegalovirus serostatus. Among 398 genotyped donors of the cohort, an average of roughly 240,000 unique TCR beta nucleotide sequences were sequenced per donor, roughly 18% of them non-productive. The number of typed donors differed by locus: about 629-630 for A, B, C, DRB1 and DQB1; 500 to 550 for DQA1; 606 for DPA1; and roughly 490 for DPB1. Of the 350 to 400 genotyped donors, approximately 80% fell in the genetic ancestry cluster associated with self-reported Caucasian donors. Donor age, sex, ethnicity and CMV serostatus were collected together with the repertoire data. To predict cytomegalovirus infection status, the study brought together high-throughput TCR immunosequencing, statistical association of individual TCRs with disease status, and machine learning. Because of strong linkage in the cohort, roughly five DR-DQ haplotypes were treated as single units for association and clustering. Every discovery cohort repertoire had been produced on one sequencing platform. HLA typing included class I and class II loci at four-digit resolution. Besides the first cohort of under 700 subjects, a separate validation cohort made up of 120 different subjects was used. The full study reports these points: Because HLA typing was missing for some donors at each locus, association tests included only the typed subset. Most TCR sequences were seen in very few donors, while some public TCRs were found in many individuals. A cluster of highly shared sequence variants was judged likely to be a technical artifact of the sequencing pipeline. A further reported finding was that TCR beta sequences accurately predicted the HLA-A and HLA-B alleles for most subjects in the first cohort. In vitro tests confirmed that a few of the cytomegalovirus-associated TCR beta chains recognize cytomegalovirus antigens. Linkage disequilibrium might explain the correlated functional status among segregating V segments, but an unknown experimental factor could not be excluded. It was suggested by the authors that the approach could potentially be generalized to other disease states and immunological phenotypes. When HLA alleles, especially DR and DQ, strongly co-occurred, TCR associations were difficult to assign to individual alleles. Because counts were too low, around 18 rarely observed V segments, including chromosome 9 orphons, were left out of the earlier analysis of several hundred of the donors. In this cohort, only TCR beta chains were sequenced, and detectable features were limited by the absence of alpha or paired-chain data. In a later genetic analysis, a missense DCLRE1C variant was associated with V-gene and J-gene trimming of TCR beta chains, and the association was replicated in an independent cohort. The study gave a list of 150 to 200 TCR beta chains associated with cytomegalovirus. Compared with equally common non-associated chains, HLA-associated TCR beta chains in a later analysis were more clonally expanded and had lower generation probabilities. According to a later analysis, parvovirus B19, influenza, CMV and Epstein-Barr virus appeared linked to several top co-occurrence clusters. According to a later analysis, TCR association rates differed among HLA loci, with DRB1 alleles showing the most associated TCRs and HLA-C alleles showing the fewest. According to a later analysis, most CMV-associated TCR beta chains appeared to be HLA-restricted, and the HLA associations seemed to be driven largely by CMV exposure. A later analysis associated about 16,000 TCR beta sequences with specific HLA alleles at a false discovery rate of 0.05. The only immune exposure information available for the cohort was CMV serostatus. In an earlier analysis of approximately 600 of the donors, most TCR beta V segments were observed in productive rearrangements about 90% or about 30% of the time, broadly matching IMGT annotations. In a later genetic analysis, fewer N-insertions in productive TCRs were reported among donors in an Asian-associated ancestry cluster than the approximately 630-donor mean. Roughly uniform sequencing depth across donors was assumed in presence/absence analyses, although this assumption may not hold. The classifier was reported to diagnose cytomegalovirus status with high specificity and sensitivity in both the original and validation cohorts.

The library came from the immunoSEQ multiplex PCR assay. A mixture of 60 forward primers for TCR Vbeta segments and 13 reverse primers for TCR Jbeta segments was used in the multiplex PCR. The CDR3 region of rearranged TCR beta genes was amplified from genomic DNA with a multiplex PCR assay. The amplified TCR beta libraries were sequenced on the Illumina HiSeq System as 87-base-pair reads. The published analysis was carried out like this. A later analysis counted 65 million to 90 million unique TCR beta chains across the roughly 700 repertoires, and about 10 million of these chains were shared by at least two donors. Raw reads were error-corrected and collapsed into unique sequences with a nearest-neighbor algorithm that merged closely related sequences to remove PCR and sequencing errors. Alignment of CDR3 sequences to IMGT reference sequences was used to assign V, D and J gene segments. For a sequence to be retained, a match of at least six nucleotides was required to both a V gene segment and a J gene segment. Rearrangements were classified as productive when the CDR3 lacked stop codons and remained in frame with V and J, and all other rearrangements were classified as non-productive. CDR3 was defined according to IMGT convention as the region running from the second conserved V-encoded cysteine to the conserved J-encoded phenylalanine. In an earlier analysis of just under 600 of the donors, sequences lacking an unambiguous match to a single V gene segment were excluded. An earlier analysis of a few hundred of the donors classified V segments as functional when productive rearrangements were above 56.7% and as segregating when the standard deviation between donors was above 5%. A statistical classification framework was developed to diagnose cytomegalovirus status using the catalog of TCR beta chain sequences. A later analysis assigned V and J genes by comparing TCR nucleotide sequences with IMGT/GENE-DB human TR gene sequences. Using the TCRdist pipeline, a later analysis assigned CDR3 sequences along with most-parsimonious VDJ recombination scenarios. In a later analysis, each TCR beta chain was defined by its CDR3 amino acid sequence together with its V-gene family, and reads without a unique V-gene family were excluded. To address suspected cross-contamination and a sequencing artifact, a later analysis removed around 590 highly shared, low-generation-probability nucleotide sequences. In a later analysis, a clonal expansion index was calculated for each public chain from normalized within-repertoire ranks of inferred template counts. In a later analysis, generation probabilities were computed using a VDJ recombination model fitted to out-of-frame rearrangements, and the results were checked against IGoR. In a later analysis, hypergeometric tests were used to score TCR-TCR, TCR-HLA and TCR-CMV co-occurrence, with a repertoire-size bias correction applied to TCR pairs. False discovery rates were estimated in a later analysis by permuting HLA or CMV assignments 20 times. In a later analysis, co-occurring TCRs were grouped using DBSCAN, with TCRdist sequence similarity added in when clustering inside HLA-allele-positive subsets. Repertoires with fewer than 30,000 or more than 120,000 public chains, plus five repertoires with anomalous nucleotide sharing, were excluded from co-occurrence clustering. Sourced from immuneACCESS, this table was stored by TCRdb with only in-frame sequences that have V and J called. A share of the clones is absent; for the studies checked, an unresolved V gene accounts for under half, and the remainder has no known explanation. The V and J calls and clone size are taken from that table; D and trimming were inferred from the DNA. The sample yields roughly 96,000 clones; about four fifths were counted once. Under 3.5% of the sample goes to the ten largest clones.

In total, roughly 670 healthy bone marrow donors made up the cohort. Cohort members were all nominally healthy when sampled, although unrecorded immune exposures were likely present. The donor tested CMV seropositive and was one of the 289 seropositive cohort members. A peripheral blood sample was provided by each donor, and peripheral blood mononuclear cells were used for TCR beta sequencing. The Qiagen DNeasy Blood Extraction Kit was used to extract genomic DNA from the blood cell samples. A remark on this clone: Its specific antigen is unknown. Base qualities are not provided; no much larger clone lies one nucleotide away.

The receptor was derived from a female donor in good health and CMV-seropositive. The source material was PBMCs.

CDR3 region: CASSVEGGAYTEAFF. The nucleotides read TGCGCCAGCAGCGTTGAAGGGGGGGCCTACACTGAAGCTTTCTTT. Recombination connected TRBV5-1 to TRBJ1-1, with TRBD1 as a weak D call on 6 bases. At the junction V is shortened by 4 bases and J by 3 bases, with 16 bases in between. CDR1 and CDR2, per the germline V gene, are SGHRS and YFSETQ. Spanning cysteine to phenylalanine, the CDR3 consists of 15 amino acids. Left in the record is the CDR3 DNA by itself, 45 bases read in frame from the first base.